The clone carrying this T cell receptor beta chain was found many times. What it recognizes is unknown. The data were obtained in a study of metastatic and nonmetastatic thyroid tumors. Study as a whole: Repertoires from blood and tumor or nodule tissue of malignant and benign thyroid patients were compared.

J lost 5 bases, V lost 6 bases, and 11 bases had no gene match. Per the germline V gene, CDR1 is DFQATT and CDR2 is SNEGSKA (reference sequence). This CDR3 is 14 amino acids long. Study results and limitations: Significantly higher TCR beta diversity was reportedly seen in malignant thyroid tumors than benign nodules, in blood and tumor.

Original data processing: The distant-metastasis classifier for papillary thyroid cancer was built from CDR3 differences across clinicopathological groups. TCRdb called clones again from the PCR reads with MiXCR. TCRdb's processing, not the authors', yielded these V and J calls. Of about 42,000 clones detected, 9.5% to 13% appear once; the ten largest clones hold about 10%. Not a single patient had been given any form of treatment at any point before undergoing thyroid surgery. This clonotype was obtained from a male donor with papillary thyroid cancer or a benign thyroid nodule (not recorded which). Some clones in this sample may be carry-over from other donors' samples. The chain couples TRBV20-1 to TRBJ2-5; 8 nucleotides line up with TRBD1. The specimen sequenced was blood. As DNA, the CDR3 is TGCAGTGCCCTACACCCCTCAGGGGGCGAGACCCAGTACTTC. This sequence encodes CSALHPSGGETQYF.